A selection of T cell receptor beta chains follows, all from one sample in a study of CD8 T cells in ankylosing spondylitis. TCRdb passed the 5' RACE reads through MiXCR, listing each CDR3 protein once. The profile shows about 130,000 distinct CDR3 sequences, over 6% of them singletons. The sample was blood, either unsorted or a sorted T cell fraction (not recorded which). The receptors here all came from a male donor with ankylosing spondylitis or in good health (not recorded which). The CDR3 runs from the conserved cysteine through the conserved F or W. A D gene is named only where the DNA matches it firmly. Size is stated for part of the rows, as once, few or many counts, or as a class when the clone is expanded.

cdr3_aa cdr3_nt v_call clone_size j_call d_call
CASSRNRVGEQYF TGTGCCAGCAGCCGGAACCGAGTCGGCGAGCAGTACTTC TRBV11-2 many TRBJ2-7 NA
CASSLELQTQYF TGTGCCAGCAGCTTAGAATTACAGACCCAGTACTTC TRBV7-2 NA TRBJ2-5 NA
CSAGRQGGELFF TGCAGTGCTGGCCGACAGGGCGGGGAGCTGTTTTTT TRBV20-1 NA TRBJ2-2 TRBD1
CSAAGTGNTEAFF TGCAGTGCCGCGGGGACGGGGAACACTGAAGCTTTCTTT TRBV20-1 many TRBJ1-1 NA
CASSRWGQGESPLHF TGTGCCAGCAGCCGTTGGGGACAGGGGGAGTCACCCCTCCACTTT TRBV5-6 many TRBJ1-6 TRBD1
CASSSNLNTEAFF TGCGCCAGCAGCTCCAATTTGAACACTGAAGCTTTCTTT TRBV5-1 many TRBJ1-1 NA
CASSSQGKVYEQYF TGTGCCAGCAGCTCCCAGGGAAAGGTCTACGAGCAGTACTTC TRBV7-9 many TRBJ2-7 NA
CASSYSLTSGAYNEQFF TGTGCCAGCAGCTACTCCCTTACTAGCGGGGCTTACAATGAGCAGTTCTTC TRBV6-2/TRBV6-3 NA TRBJ2-1 TRBD2
CASSKPSEEQFF TGCGCCAGCAGCAAACCTAGCGAAGAGCAGTTCTTC TRBV5-1 many TRBJ2-1 NA
CASSPTGANVLTF TGTGCCAGCTCACCAACTGGGGCCAACGTCCTGACTTTC TRBV18 many TRBJ2-6 NA
CASSLGQIITDTQYF TGCGCCAGCAGCTTGGGGCAGATAATCACAGATACGCAGTATTTT TRBV5-1 many TRBJ2-3 NA
CASSLGQFNTEAFF TGTGCCAGCAGCTTGGGACAGTTTAACACTGAAGCTTTCTTT TRBV5-5 many TRBJ1-1 NA
CASSLTGLSTGELFF TGTGCCAGCAGCTTGACCGGCTTGAGCACCGGGGAGCTGTTTTTT TRBV5-5 many TRBJ2-2 NA
CASSPGTSGIYNEQFF TGTGCCAGCAGCCCGGGGACTAGCGGAATCTACAATGAGCAGTTCTTC TRBV7-6 many TRBJ2-1 TRBD2
CASSLAQNTEAFF TGCGCCAGCAGCTTGGCCCAGAACACTGAAGCTTTCTTT TRBV5-1 many TRBJ1-1 NA
CASSSGQGGYEQYF TGCGCCAGCAGCTCTGGACAGGGAGGCTACGAGCAGTACTTC TRBV5-1 many TRBJ2-7 TRBD1